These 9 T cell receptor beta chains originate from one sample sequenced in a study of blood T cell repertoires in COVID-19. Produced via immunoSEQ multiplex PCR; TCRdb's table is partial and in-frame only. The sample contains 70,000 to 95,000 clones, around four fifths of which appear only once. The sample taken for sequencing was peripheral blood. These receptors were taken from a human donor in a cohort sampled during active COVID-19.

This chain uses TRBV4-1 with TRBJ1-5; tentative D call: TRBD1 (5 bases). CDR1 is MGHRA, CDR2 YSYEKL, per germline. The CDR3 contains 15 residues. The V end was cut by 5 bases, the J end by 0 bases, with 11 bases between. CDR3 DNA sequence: TGCGCCAGCAGCGAAACAGGTTATAGCAATCAGCCCCAGCATTTT. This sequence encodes CASSETGYSNQPQHF.

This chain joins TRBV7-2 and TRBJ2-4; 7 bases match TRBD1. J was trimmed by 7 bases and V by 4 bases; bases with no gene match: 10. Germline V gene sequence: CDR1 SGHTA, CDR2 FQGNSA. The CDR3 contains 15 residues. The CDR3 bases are TGTGCCAGCAGCTCAACCTCGACAGGGAGCAACATTCAGTACTTC. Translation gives CASSSTSTGSNIQYF.

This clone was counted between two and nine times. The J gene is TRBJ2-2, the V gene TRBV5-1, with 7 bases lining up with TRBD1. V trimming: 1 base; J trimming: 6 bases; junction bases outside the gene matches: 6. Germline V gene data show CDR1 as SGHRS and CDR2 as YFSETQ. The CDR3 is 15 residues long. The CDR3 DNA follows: TGCGCCAGCAGCTTGAGACGACAGGGATCCGGGGAGCTGTTTTTT. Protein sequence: CASSLRRQGSGELFF.

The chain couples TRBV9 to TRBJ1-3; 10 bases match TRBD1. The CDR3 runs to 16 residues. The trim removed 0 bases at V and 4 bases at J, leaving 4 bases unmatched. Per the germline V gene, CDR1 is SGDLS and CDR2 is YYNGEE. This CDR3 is CASSVAGQGHGNTIYF. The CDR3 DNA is TGTGCCAGCAGCGTAGCGGGACAGGGGCACGGAAACACCATATATTTT.

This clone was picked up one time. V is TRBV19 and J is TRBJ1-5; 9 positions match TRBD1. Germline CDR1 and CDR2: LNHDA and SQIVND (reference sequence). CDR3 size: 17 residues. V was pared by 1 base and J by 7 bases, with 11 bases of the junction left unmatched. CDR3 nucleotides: TGTGCCAGTAGTATAGGGCAAATCGGGACAGGGCCACAGCCCCAGCATTTT. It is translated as CASSIGQIGTGPQPQHF. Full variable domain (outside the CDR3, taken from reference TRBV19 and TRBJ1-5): DGGITQSPKYLFRKEGQNVTLSCEQNLNHDAMYWYRQDPGQGLRLIYYSQIVNDFQKGDIAEGYSVSREKKESFPLTVTSAQKNPTAFYLCASSIGQIGTGPQPQHFGDGTRLSIL.

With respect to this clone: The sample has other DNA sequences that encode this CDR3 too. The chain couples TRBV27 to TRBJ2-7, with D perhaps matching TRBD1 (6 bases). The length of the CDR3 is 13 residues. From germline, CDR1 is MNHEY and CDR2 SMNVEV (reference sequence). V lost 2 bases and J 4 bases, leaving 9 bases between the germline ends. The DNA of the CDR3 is TGTGCCAGCAGTTTACGGCAGGGGTACGAGCAGTACTTC. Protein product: CASSLRQGYEQYF.

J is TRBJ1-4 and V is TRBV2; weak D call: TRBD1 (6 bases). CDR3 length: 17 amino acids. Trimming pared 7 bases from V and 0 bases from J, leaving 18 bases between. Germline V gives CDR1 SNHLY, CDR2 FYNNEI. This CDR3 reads CASIVGGAGSTNEKLFF. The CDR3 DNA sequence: TGTGCCAGCATCGTTGGGGGGGCAGGGTCAACTAATGAAAAACTGTTTTTT.

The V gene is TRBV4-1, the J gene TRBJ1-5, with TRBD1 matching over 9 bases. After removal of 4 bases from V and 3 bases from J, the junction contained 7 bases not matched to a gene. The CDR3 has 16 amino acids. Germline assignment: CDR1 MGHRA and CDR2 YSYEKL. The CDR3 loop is CASSLTGTGINQPQHF. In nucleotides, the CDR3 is TGCGCCAGCAGCCTAACCGGGACAGGGATCAATCAGCCCCAGCATTTT.

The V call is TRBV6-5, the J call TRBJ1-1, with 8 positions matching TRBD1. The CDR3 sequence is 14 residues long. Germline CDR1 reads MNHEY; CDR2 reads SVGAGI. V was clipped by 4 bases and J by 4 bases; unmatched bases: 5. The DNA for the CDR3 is TGTGCCAGCAGTTCGACAGGGGAGGGCACTGAAGCTTTCTTT. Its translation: CASSSTGEGTEAFF.